The rows below give T cell receptor beta chains drawn from one sample of a study of cytomegalovirus exposure and HLA in healthy donors. Generated by immunoSEQ multiplex PCR, the TCRdb table keeps only in-frame clones and is missing some. The data show 150,000 to 200,000 clones, with 80% seen just once and 0.6% to 0.7% held by the top ten. Sequencing was performed on PBMCs. Receptor source: a boy younger than 18 in good health and CMV-seronegative. Both conserved end residues are part of each CDR3. The D gene is left open where the match is weak. Clone size is given for some rows only: seen once, a few or many times, or a class if the clone is expanded.

TRBD2,TRBV7-9,TRBJ2-5,NA,TGTGCCAGCAGCTTCTCTAGCGGAGGGGAGACCCAGTACTTC,CASSFSSGGETQYF
TRBD2,TRBV7-2,TRBJ2-5,NA,TGTGCCAGCAGTAACAGCGGGAGGGAGGGAGAGACCCAGTACTTC,CASSNSGREGETQYF
NA,TRBV12-5,TRBJ1-5,NA,TGTGCTAGTGGTTCGGGACACAATCAGCCCCAGCATTTT,CASGSGHNQPQHF
TRBD2,TRBV13,TRBJ2-3,NA,TGTGCCAGCAGCTCGCCGGGACTAGCGGGACCTTCATATATCACAGATACGCAGTATTTT,CASSSPGLAGPSYITDTQYF
NA,TRBV18,TRBJ1-1,NA,TGTGCCAGCTCACCACCTGGAGGGGCTATGAACACTGAAGCTTTCTTT,CASSPPGGAMNTEAFF
TRBD1,TRBV18,TRBJ1-2,NA,TGTGCCAGCTCACCAACCGGGACAGGGGGTTACTATGGCTACACCTTC,CASSPTGTGGYYGYTF
NA,TRBV6-1,TRBJ1-4,few,TGTGCCAGCAGCAGGGATCCAACTAATGAAAAACTGTTTTTT,CASSRDPTNEKLFF
TRBD2,TRBV7-9,TRBJ2-1,NA,TGTGCCAGCAGCTCGCCCACTAGCGGGGGTAGACGACATGAGCAGTTCTTC,CASSSPTSGGRRHEQFF
TRBD1,TRBV2,TRBJ1-2,NA,TGTGCCAGCAGTGAAAACTACGACAGGGCTGGCTACACCTTC,CASSENYDRAGYTF
NA,TRBV6-1,TRBJ1-5,NA,TGTGCCAGCAGTGAATTGGGTGCCGGGGGGAGCAATCAGCCCCAGCATTTT,CASSELGAGGSNQPQHF
NA,TRBV30,TRBJ2-1,NA,TGTGCCTGGAGTGCAGCGTACAATGAGCAGTTCTTC,CAWSAAYNEQFF
NA,TRBV7-2,TRBJ1-2,NA,TGTGCCAGCAGCTTAGGGGGCGGACAGCTCTATGGCTACACCTTC,CASSLGGGQLYGYTF
NA,TRBV6-1,TRBJ2-2,NA,TGTGCCAGCAGTGAATTAGTGGGGGCCTCCACCGGGGAGCTGTTTTTT,CASSELVGASTGELFF
NA,TRBV15,TRBJ2-7,NA,TGTGCCACCAGCAGAGATCCCCGACTGATCCCCTACGAGCAGTACTTC,CATSRDPRLIPYEQYF
NA,TRBV7-9,TRBJ1-1,NA,TGTGCCAGCAGCTCCGGGACTGAAGCTTTCTTT,CASSSGTEAFF
TRBD2,TRBV9,TRBJ2-1,NA,TGTGCCTCGGGACTAGCGATCTATGAGCAGTTCTTC,CASGLAIYEQFF
NA,TRBV11-2,TRBJ1-1,few,TGTGCCAGCAGCTTAGATTCGCAGGGGCAGAACACTGAAGCTTTCTTT,CASSLDSQGQNTEAFF
TRBD1,TRBV7-9,TRBJ1-1,NA,TGTGCCAGCAGCTACAGGGGAGGCACTGAAGCTTTCTTT,CASSYRGGTEAFF
NA,TRBV20-1,TRBJ1-1,NA,TGCAGTGCTAGCAGGGAAGGAGTAGCCTTCTTT,CSASREGVAFF
NA,TRBV11-2,TRBJ2-6,once,TGTGCCAGCAGCCCACTTACTAGCTCTGGGGCCAACGTCCTGACTTTC,CASSPLTSSGANVLTF
NA,TRBV4-3,TRBJ1-1,few,TGCGCCAGCAGCCAAGATCACTCGGCAGGGATGACTGAAGCTTTCTTT,CASSQDHSAGMTEAFF
TRBD1,TRBV19,TRBJ1-1,NA,TGTGCCAGTAGTACTCGGACAGGGGCGAACACTGAAGCTTTCTTT,CASSTRTGANTEAFF
NA,TRBV13,TRBJ1-5,NA,TGTGCCAGCAGCCAGGGAGGTAGCAATCAGCCCCAGCATTTT,CASSQGGSNQPQHF